This is a list of T cell receptor beta chains from one sample in a study of blood T cell repertoires in COVID-19. Some clones are missing from TCRdb's copy, which holds only in-frame ones; the method was immunoSEQ multiplex PCR. This table has 130,000 to 150,000 clones, around 81% appearing once. Material for sequencing was peripheral blood. These receptors were collected from a woman aged 40 to 50 with active or convalescent COVID-19. The CDR3 runs from the conserved cysteine through the conserved F or W. D genes are given only for firm matches. Where a row states a size, it is once, few, many or the class of an expanded clone; other rows omit it.

>TRBV28|TRBJ2-6|NA|NA
TGTGCCAGCAGTTCCCCGTCCCCTGGGGCCAACGTCCTGACTTTC
CASSSPSPGANVLTF
>TRBV6-5|TRBJ2-1|TRBD2|few
TGTGCCAGCAGTAAGGGACTAGCGGAATCCAATGAGCAGTTCTTC
CASSKGLAESNEQFF
>TRBV6-2/TRBV6-3|TRBJ1-2|NA|NA
TGTGCCAGCAGTCTTCCCTGGACAGACGACTATGGCTACACCTTC
CASSLPWTDDYGYTF
>TRBV28|TRBJ1-2|TRBD1|once
TGTGCCAGCAGCCCGGACAGGGGGCGCCACTATGGCTACACCTTC
CASSPDRGRHYGYTF
>TRBV18|TRBJ1-3|TRBD1|NA
TGTGCCAGCTCACCACCGGACAGGTACCCTGGAAACACCATATATTTT
CASSPPDRYPGNTIYF
>TRBV11-2|TRBJ1-4|TRBD1|NA
TGTGCCAGCAGCTCCTATCCGACAGGGCTCACTAATGAAAAACTGTTTTTT
CASSSYPTGLTNEKLFF
>TRBV19|TRBJ2-3|NA|NA
TGTGCCAGTAGTATAGACTTCCGGAGACAGGTCACAGATACGCAGTATTTT
CASSIDFRRQVTDTQYF
>TRBV5-4|TRBJ1-1|TRBD1|NA
TGTGCCAGCAGCTCCGGGACAGGGAACACTGAAGCTTTCTTT
CASSSGTGNTEAFF
>TRBV18|TRBJ1-2|NA|NA
TGTGCCAGCTCACCACCGGCGGCACCCAACTATGGCTACACCTTC
CASSPPAAPNYGYTF
>TRBV7-2|TRBJ2-3|TRBD2|NA
TGTGCCAGCAGCTTAGGCGGTCTAGCGGGGGGCACAGATACGCAGTATTTT
CASSLGGLAGGTDTQYF
>TRBV4-3|TRBJ1-2|NA|NA
TGCGCCAGCAGCCAAGATAGGGGAACCTATGGCTACACCTTC
CASSQDRGTYGYTF
>TRBV10-1|TRBJ1-2|NA|few
TGCGCGCGGGTGTCGGGCTATGGCTACACCTTC
CARVSGYGYTF
>TRBV2|TRBJ2-2|NA|NA
TGTGCCAGTGGGGGCAAGGGGCGGCTGGTGACCGGGGAGCTGTTTTTT
CASGGKGRLVTGELFF
>TRBV5-8|TRBJ1-1|NA|NA
TGCGCCAGCAGCTTGATTAGGGGCAGGGGAATGAACACTGAAGCTTTCTTT
CASSLIRGRGMNTEAFF
>TRBV9|TRBJ2-1|TRBD2|NA
TGTGCCAGCAGCCCGCGAGGGACTAGCGGGTCCAGCTCCTACAATGAGCAGTTCTTC
CASSPRGTSGSSSYNEQFF
>TRBV27|TRBJ1-2|TRBD1|NA
TGTGCCAGCAGTTTGTCCACAGGGGATGGCTACACCTTC
CASSLSTGDGYTF
>TRBV4-2|TRBJ1-5|NA|NA
TGTGCCAGCAGCCAAGAGGGGGGACGAGGTGGTCAGCCCCAGCATTTT
CASSQEGGRGGQPQHF
>TRBV27|TRBJ1-2|TRBD1|NA
TGTGCCAGCAGTTTATTCCCCCCGGGACAGGGGGACTATGGCTACACCTTC
CASSLFPPGQGDYGYTF
>TRBV3-1/TRBV3-2|TRBJ1-1|NA|NA
TGTGCCAGCAGCCAAGGGGGACCCAGGGGGAACACTGAAGCTTTCTTT
CASSQGGPRGNTEAFF
>TRBV2|TRBJ2-2|NA|NA
TGTGCCAGCAGCCCCAACAGGTTGGACACCGGGGAGCTGTTTTTT
CASSPNRLDTGELFF
>TRBV30|TRBJ1-1|TRBD1|few
TGTGCCTGGAACATAGGACAGGTCAACACTGAAGCTTTCTTT
CAWNIGQVNTEAFF
>TRBV18|TRBJ1-1|NA|few
TGTGCCAGCTCACCATCAGGGGTTGAAGCAGCTTTCTTT
CASSPSGVEAAFF
>TRBV7-2|TRBJ1-3|TRBD1|NA
TGTGCCAGCAGCTTAGGAGGGGGCGGAGGAAACACCATATATTTT
CASSLGGGGGNTIYF
>TRBV6-5|TRBJ2-5|NA|NA
TGTGCCAGCAGTTACTCAACAGGGAAGGAGACCCAGTACTTC
CASSYSTGKETQYF
>TRBV4-1|TRBJ1-4|NA|NA
TGCGCCAGCAGCCAAGGCGGGGCTTCAACTAATGAAAAACTGTTTTTT
CASSQGGASTNEKLFF
>TRBV28|TRBJ1-2|NA|NA
TGTGCCAGCAGCCTTTCGGTGGGGGGCTATGGCTACACCTTC
CASSLSVGGYGYTF
>TRBV4-2|TRBJ2-3|NA|NA
TGTGCCAGCAGCCAACTCTCAGGGGTGCCCTGGGGCACAGATACGCAGTATTTT
CASSQLSGVPWGTDTQYF
>TRBV9|TRBJ2-1|TRBD2|NA
TGTGCCAGCAGCGTAGTCATGTCTAGCGGAGGGGACAATGAGCAGTTCTTC
CASSVVMSSGGDNEQFF
>TRBV27|TRBJ2-3|TRBD2|NA
TGTGCCAGCCTGGCGGGAGGCACAGATACGCAGTATTTT
CASLAGGTDTQYF
>TRBV7-9|TRBJ1-5|NA|NA
TGTGCCAGCAGCCCGACAGACCCTTGGGGGCCCCAGCATTTT
CASSPTDPWGPQHF
>TRBV29-1|TRBJ1-1|NA|NA
TGCAGCGTCCGTACAGGGAACACTGAAGCTTTCTTT
CSVRTGNTEAFF
>TRBV30|TRBJ1-2|NA|NA
TGTGCCTGGGGAGACCAGGGAAGTGTCTATGGCTACACCTTC
CAWGDQGSVYGYTF
>TRBV7-9|TRBJ1-5|TRBD1|NA
TGTGCCAGCAGCTCGACAGGGTCCGATCAGCCCCAGCATTTT
CASSSTGSDQPQHF
>TRBV24-1|TRBJ2-3|TRBD2|NA
TGTGCCACCAGCGGAGGGGGACTAGATCCCCCAGATACGCAGTATTTT
CATSGGGLDPPDTQYF
>TRBV5-1|TRBJ1-2|TRBD1|NA
TGCGCCAGCAGCCCCGGACAGGGGGAAGGCTACACCTTC
CASSPGQGEGYTF
>TRBV7-2|TRBJ2-7|NA|NA
TGTGCCAGCAGCTCCCTTGGGACACCCACCTTC
CASSSLGTPTF
>TRBV7-9|TRBJ2-7|NA|NA
TGTGCCAGCAGCCCCTACGGGAAGCCGCTCACCTACGAGCAGTACTTC
CASSPYGKPLTYEQYF
>TRBV6-5|TRBJ1-1|NA|NA
TGTGCCAGCAGCACCAAATTGGGGGGGAACACTGAAGCTTTCTTT
CASSTKLGGNTEAFF
>TRBV6-5|TRBJ2-7|NA|once
TGTGCCAGCAGCTCAGGGTTCCACGAGCAGTACTTC
CASSSGFHEQYF
>TRBV11-2|TRBJ1-2|TRBD1|NA
TGTGCCAGCAGCCCGGGGACAGGGCGGTCCATTCCCTATGGCTACACCTTC
CASSPGTGRSIPYGYTF
>TRBV9|TRBJ1-3|NA|few
TGTGCCAGCAGCGTCACTGACTCTGGAAACACCATATATTTT
CASSVTDSGNTIYF
>TRBV29-1|TRBJ1-1|NA|NA
TGCAGCGGACTGGTGGGGCTCACTGAAGCTTTCTTT
CSGLVGLTEAFF
>TRBV18|TRBJ2-5|NA|NA
TGTGCCAGCTCACTTCACAGTGGAGAGACCCAGTACTTC
CASSLHSGETQYF
>TRBV7-9|TRBJ1-1|NA|NA
TGTGCCAGCAGCTTCGGGGGGCGCACCCGTCAAGCTTTCTTT
CASSFGGRTRQAFF
>TRBV5-1|TRBJ2-2|NA|NA
TGCGCCAGCAGCTTGGTGGGCAGCGGGGAGCTGTTTTTT
CASSLVGSGELFF
>TRBV14|TRBJ2-7|TRBD2|NA
TGTGCCAGCAGCCAAGGACTAGCGGGAGGAAATGGGTGGTACGAGCAGTACTTC
CASSQGLAGGNGWYEQYF
>TRBV28|TRBJ1-2|NA|NA
TGTGCCAGCAGCCAACACGCTAACTATGGCTACACCTTC
CASSQHANYGYTF
>TRBV9|TRBJ2-1|TRBD2|NA
TGTGCCAGCAGCGTAGCGCTAGCGGGGGGGAATGAGCAGTTCTTC
CASSVALAGGNEQFF
>TRBV7-4|TRBJ1-5|TRBD1|NA
TGTGCCAGCAGCTTATGGGGGACAGACATTGATTATAGCAATCAGCCCCAGCATTTT
CASSLWGTDIDYSNQPQHF
>TRBV5-1|TRBJ2-3|TRBD2|once
TGCGCCAGCAGCTCCATAGCGGGGGGCGGATTAACAGATACGCAGTATTTT
CASSSIAGGGLTDTQYF
>TRBV28|TRBJ2-7|TRBD2|once
TGTGCCAGCAGTCAATCCGGGCTAGCGGGATGGTTGGAGCAGTACTTC
CASSQSGLAGWLEQYF
>TRBV10-2|TRBJ1-5|NA|NA
TGCGCCAGCAGTGAGTCCGGGACACAAGATCAGCCCCAGCATTTT
CASSESGTQDQPQHF
>TRBV30|TRBJ2-1|TRBD2|NA
TGTGCCTGGAGTGTACTGCTAGCGGGAGTCGGAAATGAGCAGTTCTTC
CAWSVLLAGVGNEQFF
>TRBV10-3|TRBJ1-5|NA|once
TGTGCCATCAGTGAGTCGCCCGGCAGGGCCAACAATCAGCCCCAGCATTTT
CAISESPGRANNQPQHF
>TRBV14|TRBJ1-1|NA|NA
TGTGCCAGCAGCCATGGAACAGGGTTGGGCACTGAAGCTTTCTTT
CASSHGTGLGTEAFF
>TRBV6-5|TRBJ2-1|TRBD1|once
TGTGCCAGCAGTCTCACGAAGGACAGGGCTAATGAGCAGTTCTTC
CASSLTKDRANEQFF
>TRBV6-6|TRBJ2-1|TRBD2|once
TGTGCCAGCAGTCCCGGTAGCGGGGGGGCCAGGAATGAGCAGTTCTTC
CASSPGSGGARNEQFF
>TRBV11-3|TRBJ2-3|NA|NA
TGTGCCAGCAGCTTAGAAGTAGACTCCACAGATACGCAGTATTTT
CASSLEVDSTDTQYF